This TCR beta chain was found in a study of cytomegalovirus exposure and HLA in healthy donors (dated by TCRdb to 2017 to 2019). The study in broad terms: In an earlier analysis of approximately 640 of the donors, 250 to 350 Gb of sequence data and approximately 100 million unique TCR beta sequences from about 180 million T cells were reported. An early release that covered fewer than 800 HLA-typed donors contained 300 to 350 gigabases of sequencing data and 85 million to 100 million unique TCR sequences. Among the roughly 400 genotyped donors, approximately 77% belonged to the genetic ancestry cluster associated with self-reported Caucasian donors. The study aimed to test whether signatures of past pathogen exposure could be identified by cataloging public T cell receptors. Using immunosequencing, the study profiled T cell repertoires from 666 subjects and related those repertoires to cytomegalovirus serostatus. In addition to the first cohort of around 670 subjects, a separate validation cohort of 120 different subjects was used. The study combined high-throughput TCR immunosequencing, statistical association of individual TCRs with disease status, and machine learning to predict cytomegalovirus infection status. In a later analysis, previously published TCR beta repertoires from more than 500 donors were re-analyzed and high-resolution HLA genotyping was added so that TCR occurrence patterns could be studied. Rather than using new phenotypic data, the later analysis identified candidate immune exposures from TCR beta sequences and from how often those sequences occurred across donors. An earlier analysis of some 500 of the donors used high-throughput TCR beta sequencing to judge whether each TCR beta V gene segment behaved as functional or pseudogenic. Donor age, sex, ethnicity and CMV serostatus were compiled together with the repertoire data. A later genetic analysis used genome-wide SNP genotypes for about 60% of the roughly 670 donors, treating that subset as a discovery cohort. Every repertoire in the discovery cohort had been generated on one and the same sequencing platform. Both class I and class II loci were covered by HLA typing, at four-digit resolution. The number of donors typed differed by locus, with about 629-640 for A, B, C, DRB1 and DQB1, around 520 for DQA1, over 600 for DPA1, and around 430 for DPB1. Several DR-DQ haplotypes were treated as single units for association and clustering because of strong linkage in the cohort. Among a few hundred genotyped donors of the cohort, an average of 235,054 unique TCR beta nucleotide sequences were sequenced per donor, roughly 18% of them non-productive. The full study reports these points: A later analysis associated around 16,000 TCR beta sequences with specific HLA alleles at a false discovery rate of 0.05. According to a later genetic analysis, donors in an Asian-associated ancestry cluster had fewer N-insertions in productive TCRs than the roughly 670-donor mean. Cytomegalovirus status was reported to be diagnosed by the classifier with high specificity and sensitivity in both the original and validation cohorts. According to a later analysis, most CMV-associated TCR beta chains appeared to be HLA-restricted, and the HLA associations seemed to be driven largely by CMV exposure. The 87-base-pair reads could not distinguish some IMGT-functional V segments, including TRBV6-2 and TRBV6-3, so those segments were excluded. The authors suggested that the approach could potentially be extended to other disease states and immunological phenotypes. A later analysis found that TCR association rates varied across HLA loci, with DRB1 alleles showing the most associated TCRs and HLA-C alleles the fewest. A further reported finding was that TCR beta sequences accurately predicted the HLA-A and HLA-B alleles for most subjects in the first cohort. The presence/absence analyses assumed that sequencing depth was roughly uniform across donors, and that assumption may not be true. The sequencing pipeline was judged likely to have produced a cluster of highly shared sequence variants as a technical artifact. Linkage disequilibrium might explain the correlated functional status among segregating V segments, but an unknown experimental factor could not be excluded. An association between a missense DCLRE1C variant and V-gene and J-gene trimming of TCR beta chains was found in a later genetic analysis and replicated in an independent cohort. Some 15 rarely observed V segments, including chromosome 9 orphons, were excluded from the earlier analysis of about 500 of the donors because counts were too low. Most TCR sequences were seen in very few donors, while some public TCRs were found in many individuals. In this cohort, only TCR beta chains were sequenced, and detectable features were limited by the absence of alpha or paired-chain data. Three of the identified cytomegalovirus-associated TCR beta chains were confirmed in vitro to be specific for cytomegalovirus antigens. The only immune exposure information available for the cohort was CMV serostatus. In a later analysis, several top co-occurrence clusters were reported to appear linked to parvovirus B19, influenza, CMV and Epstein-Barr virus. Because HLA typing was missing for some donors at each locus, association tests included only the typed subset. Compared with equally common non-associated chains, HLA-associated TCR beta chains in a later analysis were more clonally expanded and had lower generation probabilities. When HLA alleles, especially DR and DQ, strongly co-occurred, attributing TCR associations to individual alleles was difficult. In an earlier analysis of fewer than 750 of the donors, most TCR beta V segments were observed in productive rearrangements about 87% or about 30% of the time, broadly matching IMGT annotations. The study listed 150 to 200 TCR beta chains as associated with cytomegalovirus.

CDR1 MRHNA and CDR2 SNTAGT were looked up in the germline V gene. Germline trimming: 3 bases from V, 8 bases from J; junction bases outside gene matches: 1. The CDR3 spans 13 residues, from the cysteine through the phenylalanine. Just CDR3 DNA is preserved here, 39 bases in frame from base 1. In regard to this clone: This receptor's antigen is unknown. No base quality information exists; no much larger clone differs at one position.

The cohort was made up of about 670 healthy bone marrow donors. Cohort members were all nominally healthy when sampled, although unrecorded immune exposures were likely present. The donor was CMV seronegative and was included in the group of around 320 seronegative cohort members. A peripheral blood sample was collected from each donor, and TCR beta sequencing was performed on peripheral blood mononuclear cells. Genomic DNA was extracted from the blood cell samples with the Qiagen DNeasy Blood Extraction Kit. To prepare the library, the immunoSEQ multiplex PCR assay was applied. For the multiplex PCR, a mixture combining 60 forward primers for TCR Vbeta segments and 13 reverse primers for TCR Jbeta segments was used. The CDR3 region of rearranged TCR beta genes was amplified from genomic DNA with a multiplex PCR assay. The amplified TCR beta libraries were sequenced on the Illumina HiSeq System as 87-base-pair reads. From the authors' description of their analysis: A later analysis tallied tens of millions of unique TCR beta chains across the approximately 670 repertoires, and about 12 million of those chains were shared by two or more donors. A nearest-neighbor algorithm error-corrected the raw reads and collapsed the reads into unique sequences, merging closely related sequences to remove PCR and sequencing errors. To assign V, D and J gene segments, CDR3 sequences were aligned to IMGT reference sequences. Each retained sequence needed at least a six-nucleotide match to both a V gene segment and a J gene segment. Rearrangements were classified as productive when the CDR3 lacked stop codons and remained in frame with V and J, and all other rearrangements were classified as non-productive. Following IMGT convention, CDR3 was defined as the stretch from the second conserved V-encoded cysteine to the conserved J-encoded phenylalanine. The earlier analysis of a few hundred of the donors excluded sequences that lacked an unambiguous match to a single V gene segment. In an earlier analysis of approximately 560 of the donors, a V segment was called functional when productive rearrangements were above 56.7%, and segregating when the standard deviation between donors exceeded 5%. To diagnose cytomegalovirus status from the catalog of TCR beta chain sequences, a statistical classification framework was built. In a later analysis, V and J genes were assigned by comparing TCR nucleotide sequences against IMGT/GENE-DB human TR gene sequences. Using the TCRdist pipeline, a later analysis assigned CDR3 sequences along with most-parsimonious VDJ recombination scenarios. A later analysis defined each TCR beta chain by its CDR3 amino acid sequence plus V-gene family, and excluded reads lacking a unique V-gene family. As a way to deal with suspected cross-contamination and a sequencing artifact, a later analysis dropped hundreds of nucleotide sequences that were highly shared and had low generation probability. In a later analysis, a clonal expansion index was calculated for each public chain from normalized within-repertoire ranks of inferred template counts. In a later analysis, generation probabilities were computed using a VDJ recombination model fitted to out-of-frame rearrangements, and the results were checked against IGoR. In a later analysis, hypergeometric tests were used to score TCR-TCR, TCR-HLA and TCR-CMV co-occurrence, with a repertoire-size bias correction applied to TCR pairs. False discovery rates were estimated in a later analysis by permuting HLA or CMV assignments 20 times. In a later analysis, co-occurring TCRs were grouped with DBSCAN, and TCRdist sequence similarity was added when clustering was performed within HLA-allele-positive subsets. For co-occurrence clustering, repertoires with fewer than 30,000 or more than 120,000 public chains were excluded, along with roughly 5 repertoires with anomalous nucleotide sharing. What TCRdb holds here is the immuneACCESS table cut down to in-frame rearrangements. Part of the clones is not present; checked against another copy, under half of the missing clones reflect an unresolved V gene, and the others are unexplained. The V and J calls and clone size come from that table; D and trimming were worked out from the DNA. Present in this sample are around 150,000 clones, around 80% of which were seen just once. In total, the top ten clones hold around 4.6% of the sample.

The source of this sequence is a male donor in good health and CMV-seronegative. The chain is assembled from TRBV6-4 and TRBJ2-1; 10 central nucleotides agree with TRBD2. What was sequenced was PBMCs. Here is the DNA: TGTGCCAGCAGTGAGGGGACTAGCGATGAGCAGTTCTTC. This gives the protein CASSEGTSDEQFF.